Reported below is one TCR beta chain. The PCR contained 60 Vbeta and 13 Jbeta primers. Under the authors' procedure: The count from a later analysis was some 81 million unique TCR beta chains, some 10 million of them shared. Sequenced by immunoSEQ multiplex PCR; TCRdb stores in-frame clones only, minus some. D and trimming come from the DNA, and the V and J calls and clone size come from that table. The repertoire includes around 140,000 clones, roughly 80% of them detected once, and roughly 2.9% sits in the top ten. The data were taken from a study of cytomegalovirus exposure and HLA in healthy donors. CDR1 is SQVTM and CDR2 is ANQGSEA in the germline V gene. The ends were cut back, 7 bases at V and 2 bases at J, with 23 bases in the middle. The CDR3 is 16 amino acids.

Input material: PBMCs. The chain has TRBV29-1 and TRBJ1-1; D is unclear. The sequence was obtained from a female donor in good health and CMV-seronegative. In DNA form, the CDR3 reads TGCAGCGCCTACTCACCCCCGAACCTTCTTAACACTGAAGCTTTCTTT. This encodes CSAYSPPNLLNTEAFF. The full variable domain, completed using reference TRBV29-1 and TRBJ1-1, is SAVISQKPSRDICQRGTSLTIQCQVDSQVTMMFWYRQQPGQSLTLIATANQGSEATYESGFVIDKFPISRPNLTFSTLTVSNMSPEDSSIYLCSAYSPPNLLNTEAFFGQGTRLTVV.